This record concerns one T cell receptor beta chain sequence. This clone was seen just once. The antigen it recognizes is unknown. No clone much larger than this one lies a single base away; base qualities are absent. This specimen's time point label, interpreted: about 28 days (+/-7) after the second vaccine dose. AZD1222 recipients given second doses at about 4 weeks or at about 12 weeks were pooled, since spike-specific TCR depth and breadth were not found to differ between the two schedules. Vaccinee samples were obtained from the UK trials COV001 and COV002, which included a single-blind randomized controlled phase 2/3 trial of AZD1222 (ChAdOx1 nCoV-19) in healthy adults. For TCRbeta chain sequencing, PBMC samples from trial participants were taken at day 0 and at day 28 after the second dose. The data originate from a study of T cell responses to AZD1222 COVID-19 vaccine (dated by TCRdb to 2020 to 2022). As for the study more broadly: TCR sequencing covered more than 230 trial participants: 200 to 220 given two doses of AZD1222 and around 26 given two doses of MenACWY control vaccine. Trial participants were enrolled into age subgroups of 18-55, 56-69 and 70-plus years, which contained around 150, 28 and 57 TCR-sequenced participants, respectively.

The CDR3 regions of human TCRbeta chains were analyzed by immunosequencing. Regarding the original processing steps: TCRs in the repertoires were matched against a reference library of SARS-CoV-2-specific TCRs that had been generated with the MIRA antigen-specificity platform. Breadth was defined as the fraction of unique TCRs that were SARS-CoV-2-associated. Depth was defined as the fraction of total T cells that were SARS-CoV-2-associated. Each spike-specific TCR was assigned to its reactive spike region and to a CD4 or CD8 class using the MIRA data. Log10-transformed breadth and depth values were compared by one-way ANOVA with Sidak's multiple comparisons tests. TCRdb stores this immuneACCESS table with in-frame sequences only. Part of the clones is absent; in the studies checked, under half of the shortfall reflects unresolved V genes, and no reason is known for the rest. D and trimming come from the DNA, and the V and J calls and clone size come from that table. Counted in this sample were about 84,000 clones; around 84% of them appeared once. The leading ten clones occupy 5.6% of the sample.

The full study reports these points: Only a handful of AZD1222 recipients were SARS-CoV-2 seropositive at baseline, limiting conclusions about previously exposed vaccinees. A significant rise in spike-specific TCR breadth and depth was observed after two AZD1222 doses relative to day 0 and relative to MenACWY recipients. Participants were mostly white British and included more females than males, and it was suggested by the authors that clonal diversity may have been underestimated. Reportedly, close to half of the unique spike-specific TCRs recognized epitopes lying outside the regions that are mutated in the B.1.351 and B.1.1.7 variants. Vaccine-associated CD4 TCRs spanned the whole spike protein, with dominant responses in regions 160-218 and 743-854. No day 14 peak-response samples were available, so repertoires were characterized only after the peak T cell response. In the small 56-69-year group, the increase in depth fell short of significance, most likely because of low power.

This material consisted of peripheral blood, taken 28 days after the second AZD1222 dose. The receptor was derived from an adult who received the AZD1222 COVID-19 vaccine.

The CDR3 is CSALDRGQPYNEQFF. In nucleotide form, the sequence is TGCAGCGCTTTGGACAGGGGTCAACCCTACAATGAGCAGTTCTTC. The V and J segments used are TRBV29-1 and TRBJ2-1, with 9 junctional bases fitting TRBD1. The germline V gene encodes CDR1 SQVTM and CDR2 ANQGSEA. The CDR3 runs 15 residues from the cysteine to the phenylalanine. The kept DNA is CDR3 alone, 45 bases in frame from the first base. At the junction V is shortened by 7 bases and J by 2 bases; bases outside the gene matches: 9.